Listed below are T cell receptor beta chains from one sample, sequenced in a study of identical twins. TCRdb fed the 5' RACE reads into MiXCR, producing one record per CDR3 protein. The table includes fewer than 550,000 distinct CDR3 sequences, around an eighth detected once. The sample was also reused in another study, on yellow fever vaccine responses in identical twins.

Sequencing used CD4+ T cells sorted from blood. All receptors come from a woman under 30 in good health. CDR3s include the opening cysteine and the closing phenylalanine or tryptophan. The D gene is left open where the match is weak. For some rows the clone size is stated as once, few or many, or as a class when expanded; others skip it.

V gene: TRBV19
CDR3 length: 15
J gene: TRBJ2-3
D gene: -
clone size: -
CDR3 DNA: TGTGCCAGTAGTATTTATGAGGGAAGCACAGATACGCAGTATTTT
CDR3 protein: CASSIYEGSTDTQYF

V gene: TRBV20-1
CDR3 length: 11
J gene: TRBJ1-5
D gene: -
clone size: -
CDR3 DNA: TGCAGTGCTAGAGGTGCGCAGCCCCAGCATTTT
CDR3 protein: CSARGAQPQHF

V gene: TRBV7-3
CDR3 length: 18
J gene: TRBJ2-3
D gene: TRBD2
clone size: -
CDR3 DNA: TGTGCCAGCAGCTTAAAGTTAGCGGGGGGCTACCCCACAGATACGCAGTATTTT
CDR3 protein: CASSLKLAGGYPTDTQYF

V gene: TRBV3-1
CDR3 length: 14
J gene: TRBJ2-7
D gene: -
clone size: once
CDR3 DNA: TGTGCCACCACGAGGTCGCGGGACTCCTACGAGCAGTACTTC
CDR3 protein: CATTRSRDSYEQYF

V gene: TRBV7-9
CDR3 length: 15
J gene: TRBJ2-2
D gene: -
clone size: once
CDR3 DNA: TGTGCCAGCAGCTTACGGGAAGCGAAAACCGGGGAGCTGTTTTTT
CDR3 protein: CASSLREAKTGELFF

V gene: TRBV20-1
CDR3 length: 14
J gene: TRBJ2-1
D gene: TRBD2
clone size: few
CDR3 DNA: TGCAGTGCTAGATTGGGCGGGAGAGCCGATGAGCAGTTCTTC
CDR3 protein: CSARLGGRADEQFF

V gene: TRBV5-1
CDR3 length: 17
J gene: TRBJ2-1
D gene: TRBD2
clone size: few
CDR3 DNA: TGCGCCAGCAGCCACAATATAGCGGGAGGGGGGTCCCGTGAGCAGTTCTTC
CDR3 protein: CASSHNIAGGGSREQFF

V gene: TRBV10-3
CDR3 length: 15
J gene: TRBJ2-2
D gene: -
clone size: many
CDR3 DNA: TGTGCCTCCTGGCTAGGTCAGGTGAACACCGGGGAGCTGTTTTTT
CDR3 protein: CASWLGQVNTGELFF

V gene: TRBV9
CDR3 length: 16
J gene: TRBJ2-3
D gene: TRBD2
clone size: many
CDR3 DNA: TGTGCCAGCAGCGTAGGAGGCGGGGGGGCCATAGATACGCAGTATTTT
CDR3 protein: CASSVGGGGAIDTQYF

V gene: TRBV20-1
CDR3 length: 14
J gene: TRBJ2-5
D gene: TRBD2
clone size: many
CDR3 DNA: TGCAGTGCTTTCACAAGCGGGAGACAAGAGACCCAGTACTTC
CDR3 protein: CSAFTSGRQETQYF

V gene: TRBV3-1
CDR3 length: 16
J gene: TRBJ2-7
D gene: TRBD1
clone size: -
CDR3 DNA: TGTGCCAGCAGCCAAGGAAGGGGACAGGGGGACTCTGGGCAGTACTTC
CDR3 protein: CASSQGRGQGDSGQYF

V gene: TRBV9
CDR3 length: 16
J gene: TRBJ2-3
D gene: TRBD2
clone size: many
CDR3 DNA: TGTGCCAGCAGCGTAGCACCTAGCGGGGGGACAGATACGCAGTATTTT
CDR3 protein: CASSVAPSGGTDTQYF

V gene: TRBV30
CDR3 length: 9
J gene: TRBJ1-2
D gene: -
clone size: few
CDR3 DNA: TGTGCCTCGCAAGATGGCTACACCTTC
CDR3 protein: CASQDGYTF

V gene: TRBV24-1
CDR3 length: 14
J gene: TRBJ2-2
D gene: TRBD2
clone size: many
CDR3 DNA: TGTGCCAGTGCTGTTGGCGGGGGGGCCCGGGAGCTGTTTTTT
CDR3 protein: CASAVGGGARELFF

V gene: TRBV6-2/TRBV6-3
CDR3 length: 18
J gene: TRBJ2-6
D gene: TRBD2
clone size: -
CDR3 DNA: TGTGCCAGCAGTCCACTAATAGCGGGGGGACCTGGGGCCAACGTCCTGACTTTC
CDR3 protein: CASSPLIAGGPGANVLTF

V gene: TRBV15
CDR3 length: 15
J gene: TRBJ1-5
D gene: TRBD1
clone size: many
CDR3 DNA: TGTGCCACCAGCAGATTTTCAGGGGGAGGTCAGCCCCAGCATTTT
CDR3 protein: CATSRFSGGGQPQHF

V gene: TRBV20-1
CDR3 length: 13
J gene: TRBJ2-3
D gene: -
clone size: -
CDR3 DNA: TGCAGTGCTAGAGACCCTCCAGGGACTACGCAGTATTTT
CDR3 protein: CSARDPPGTTQYF

V gene: TRBV21-1
CDR3 length: 12
J gene: TRBJ2-1
D gene: -
clone size: -
CDR3 DNA: TGTGCCAGCATCTCGGGTCGGAATGAGCAGTTCTTC
CDR3 protein: CASISGRNEQFF

V gene: TRBV12-3/TRBV12-4
CDR3 length: 15
J gene: TRBJ2-1
D gene: TRBD1
clone size: many
CDR3 DNA: TGTGCCAGCAGTTCACAGGGGGCGCGGAGCAATGAGCAGTTCTTC
CDR3 protein: CASSSQGARSNEQFF

V gene: TRBV28
CDR3 length: 12
J gene: TRBJ2-7
D gene: -
clone size: -
CDR3 DNA: TGTGCCAGCAGTTTCAGGCTATACGAGCAGTACTTC
CDR3 protein: CASSFRLYEQYF

V gene: TRBV5-1
CDR3 length: 15
J gene: TRBJ2-1
D gene: -
clone size: -
CDR3 DNA: TGCGCCAGCAGCCAGGAGGGACTCATTAACAATGAGCAGTTCTTC
CDR3 protein: CASSQEGLINNEQFF

V gene: TRBV5-4
CDR3 length: 17
J gene: TRBJ2-2
D gene: TRBD2
clone size: few
CDR3 DNA: TGTGCCAGTTCCACTTCAAAGCAGGGAGGGGACACCGGGGAGCTGTTTTTT
CDR3 protein: CASSTSKQGGDTGELFF

V gene: TRBV20-1
CDR3 length: 16
J gene: TRBJ2-1
D gene: TRBD2
clone size: few
CDR3 DNA: TGCAGTGCCTCCGGGACTAGCGGGGGGGCCTACAATGAGCAGTTCTTC
CDR3 protein: CSASGTSGGAYNEQFF

V gene: TRBV5-1
CDR3 length: 14
J gene: TRBJ2-5
D gene: -
clone size: -
CDR3 DNA: TGCGCCAGCAGCTTGGGATACCTACAAGAGACCCAGTACTTC
CDR3 protein: CASSLGYLQETQYF

V gene: TRBV6-1
CDR3 length: 13
J gene: TRBJ2-3
D gene: -
clone size: many
CDR3 DNA: TGTGCCAGCAGTGCGGACAGCACAGATACGCAGTATTTT
CDR3 protein: CASSADSTDTQYF

V gene: TRBV29-1
CDR3 length: 12
J gene: TRBJ2-2
D gene: -
clone size: many
CDR3 DNA: TGCAGCGGTAGAGGGTATCCCGGGGAGCTGTTTTTT
CDR3 protein: CSGRGYPGELFF

V gene: TRBV6-5
CDR3 length: 14
J gene: TRBJ2-7
D gene: -
clone size: -
CDR3 DNA: TGTGCCAGCAGTTACGCTCGGCCGAGCCCCGAGCAGTACTTC
CDR3 protein: CASSYARPSPEQYF

V gene: TRBV24-1
CDR3 length: 17
J gene: TRBJ2-3
D gene: -
clone size: -
CDR3 DNA: TGTGCCACCAGTGATCCCAGTGAGGGGGATATCACAGATACGCAGTATTTT
CDR3 protein: CATSDPSEGDITDTQYF

V gene: TRBV14
CDR3 length: 15
J gene: TRBJ2-7
D gene: -
clone size: few
CDR3 DNA: TGTGCCAGCAGCCAAGGTGGGACCGGGGCGTACGAGCAGTACTTC
CDR3 protein: CASSQGGTGAYEQYF

V gene: TRBV6-5
CDR3 length: 14
J gene: TRBJ1-1
D gene: -
clone size: -
CDR3 DNA: TGTGCCAGCAGTTACTCGGAGGGTCGGACTGAAGCTTTCTTT
CDR3 protein: CASSYSEGRTEAFF

V gene: TRBV2
CDR3 length: 13
J gene: TRBJ1-2
D gene: -
clone size: -
CDR3 DNA: TGTGCCAGCACTGAAGGGGCAAGCTATGGCTACACCTTC
CDR3 protein: CASTEGASYGYTF

V gene: TRBV10-3
CDR3 length: 15
J gene: TRBJ2-3
D gene: -
clone size: -
CDR3 DNA: TGTGCCATCAGTGATGAAGCGCAGACCACAGATACGCAGTATTTT
CDR3 protein: CAISDEAQTTDTQYF

V gene: TRBV29-1
CDR3 length: 11
J gene: TRBJ2-7
D gene: -
clone size: -
CDR3 DNA: TGCAGCGTTCAGGTTGCCCACGAGCAGTACTTC
CDR3 protein: CSVQVAHEQYF

V gene: TRBV9
CDR3 length: 17
J gene: TRBJ2-4
D gene: TRBD2
clone size: few
CDR3 DNA: TGTGCCAGCAGAGACAGAAGCGGGAGGGTAGCCAAAAACATTCAGTACTTC
CDR3 protein: CASRDRSGRVAKNIQYF

V gene: TRBV5-1
CDR3 length: 14
J gene: TRBJ2-5
D gene: -
clone size: many
CDR3 DNA: TGCGCCAGCAGGGCAGCCTTGGCTGGAGAGACCCAGTACTTC
CDR3 protein: CASRAALAGETQYF

V gene: TRBV7-9
CDR3 length: 13
J gene: TRBJ2-7
D gene: -
clone size: many
CDR3 DNA: TGTGCCAGCAGCTTCTCAGGGGTCTACGAGCAGTACTTC
CDR3 protein: CASSFSGVYEQYF

V gene: TRBV6-2/TRBV6-3
CDR3 length: 14
J gene: TRBJ2-7
D gene: TRBD1
clone size: few
CDR3 DNA: TGTGCCAGCAGTAACCCGGGACAGGGAAACGAGCAGTACTTC
CDR3 protein: CASSNPGQGNEQYF

V gene: TRBV19
CDR3 length: 13
J gene: TRBJ1-5
D gene: -
clone size: few
CDR3 DNA: TGTGCCAGTAGTATCGACAGGTATCAGCCCCAGCATTTT
CDR3 protein: CASSIDRYQPQHF

V gene: TRBV18
CDR3 length: 15
J gene: TRBJ2-5
D gene: -
clone size: many
CDR3 DNA: TGTGCCAGCTCACCAAAGGGGCCTCGTGAAGAGACCCAGTACTTC
CDR3 protein: CASSPKGPREETQYF

V gene: TRBV11-2
CDR3 length: 14
J gene: TRBJ1-1
D gene: -
clone size: -
CDR3 DNA: TGTGCCAGCAGCGCTTTAGGGGGGAACACTGAAGCTTTCTTT
CDR3 protein: CASSALGGNTEAFF

V gene: TRBV6-1
CDR3 length: 14
J gene: TRBJ2-7
D gene: -
clone size: -
CDR3 DNA: TGTGCCAGCACCCGTTCGGGTTTTTACTACGAGCAGTACTTC
CDR3 protein: CASTRSGFYYEQYF